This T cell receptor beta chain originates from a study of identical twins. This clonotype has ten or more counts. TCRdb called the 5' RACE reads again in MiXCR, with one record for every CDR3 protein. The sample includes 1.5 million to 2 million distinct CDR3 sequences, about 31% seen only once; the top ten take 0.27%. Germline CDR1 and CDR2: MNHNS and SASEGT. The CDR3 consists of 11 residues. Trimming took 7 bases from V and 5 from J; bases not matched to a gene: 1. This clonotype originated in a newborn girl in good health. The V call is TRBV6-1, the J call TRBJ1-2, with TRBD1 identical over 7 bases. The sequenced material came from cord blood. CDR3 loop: CASNRGYGYTF. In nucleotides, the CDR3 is TGTGCCAGCAACAGGGGTTATGGCTACACCTTC.